These 6 T cell receptor beta chains originate from one sample sequenced in a study of shared clonotypes between healthy human individuals. Sequencing used immunoSEQ multiplex PCR; TCRdb keeps in-frame clones, though not all of them. The table includes 450,000 to 500,000 clones, approximately 84% detected once. The sample was PBMCs. The receptors shown here come from a woman aged 40 to 50 in good health. Some clones in this sample may be carry-over from other donors' samples.

The chain joins TRBV29-1 to TRBJ2-5; D unresolved. Between the trimmed V and J ends, which lost 5 bases and 7 bases, there was a span of 17 bases. CDR1 is SQVTM, CDR2 ANQGSEA, per germline. This CDR3 comprises 13 residues. CDR3 bases: TGCAGCGTTAATGGAGACTTATTGGGGACCCAGTACTTC. Amino acid sequence: CSVNGDLLGTQYF. Drawing the rest from reference TRBV29-1 and TRBJ2-5, the complete variable domain is SAVISQKPSRDICQRGTSLTIQCQVDSQVTMMFWYRQQPGQSLTLIATANQGSEATYESGFVIDKFPISRPNLTFSTLTVSNMSPEDSSIYLCSVNGDLLGTQYFGPGTRLLVL.

Concerning this clone: A far larger clone is off by one base, so a read error is likely. The same CDR3 arises from other DNA sequences in this sample as well. The V call is TRBV19, the J call TRBJ1-5; 7 bases are a match to TRBD1. Germline values: CDR1 LNHDA, CDR2 SQIVND (reference sequence). CDR3 length equals 17 residues. CDR3 residues: CASSKGWTGWGNQPQHF. In DNA, the CDR3 is TGTGCCAGTAGTAAAGGGTGGACAGGATGGGGCAATCAGCCCCAACATTTT.

To note about this clone: A far larger clone is a single base away, which makes a read error likely. The rearrangement links TRBV11-3 to TRBJ2-2, with 8 positions matching TRBD2. Germline V gene lookup returns CDR1 SGHNT and CDR2 YENEEA. The CDR3 length is 16 residues. CDR3 in DNA: TGTGCCAGCATCTTAGGTCGGGAGGGCCTTTCCGGGGAGCTGTTTTTT. Encoded protein: CASILGREGLSGELFF.

The chain is built from TRBV7-9 and TRBJ2-6; TRBD1 matches at 7 bases. J gave up 0 bases and V 6 bases, and 11 bases lay outside the gene matches. Germline CDR1 and CDR2: SEHNR and FQNEAQ (reference sequence). The CDR3 runs 18 residues. The CDR3 nucleotides are TGTGCCAGCAGATCGGGACAGCGTTCGACCTCTGGGGCCAACGTCCTGACTTTC. Translating gives CASRSGQRSTSGANVLTF.

The chain combines TRBV18 with TRBJ2-2; no definite D call. There are 13 residues in the CDR3. Per germline, CDR1 KGHSH and CDR2 LQKENI. The ends were cut back, 3 bases at V and 7 bases at J, with 9 bases in the middle. DNA of the CDR3: TGTGCCAGCTCACCTCGAGCTCTCGGGGAGCTGTTTTTT. Its translation is CASSPRALGELFF.

This clone was seen more than once but under ten times. The gene calls are TRBV29-1 and TRBJ2-7; D gene ambiguous. The CDR3 covers 13 residues. V lost 6 bases to trimming and J lost 4 bases, with 16 bases between them. CDR1 and CDR2 (germline): SQVTM, ANQGSEA. CDR3 nucleotides: TGCAGCGTCCAGTTCCCCGACTTTTACGAGCAGTACTTC. Encoded protein: CSVQFPDFYEQYF.